The clone carrying this TCR beta chain has a single count. This record belongs to a study of shared clonotypes between healthy human individuals. Execution of the assay was at deep level. Several immunoSEQ plates received, in even portions, the genomic DNA of each subset. Assay used: immunoSEQ multiplex PCR; TCRdb lists only in-frame clones, some missing. The table lists about 470,000 clones, 70% to 80% of them singletons. Per germline, CDR1 MGHDK and CDR2 SYGVNS. CDR3 length equals 12 residues. The V end lost 2 bases, the J end lost 4 bases, and 4 bases lay between the germline ends. Sequencing was carried out using PBMCs. V usage is TRBV25-1 and J usage is TRBJ2-3; D is ambiguous. The source is a middle-aged woman in good health. Some clones in this sample may be carry-over from other donors' samples. For the CDR3, the DNA is TGTGCCAGCAGTGAACTCGCAGATACGCAGTATTTT. It is translated as CASSELADTQYF.